This T cell receptor beta chain was obtained from a study of PD-L1 blockade in urothelial cancer (dated by TCRdb to the late 2010s). Looking at the study overall: All patients started therapy at some point between 2014 and 2016 and received atezolizumab 1,200 mg intravenously every 3 weeks. Pretreatment tumor samples and matched peripheral blood, collected serially before and after atezolizumab treatment, underwent TCR sequencing. Durable clinical benefit was achieved by nine patients and was not achieved by 20 patients. An exploratory multi-omic analysis was conducted of the somatic, immune and clinical correlates of response to PD-L1 blockade with atezolizumab in urothelial cancer. A median of roughly 140,000 T cells and 83,000 or so unique TCRs was obtained from blood samples, and a median clonality of approximately 0.08 was observed. Patients had an ECOG performance status of 0 or 1 and had received between 0 and 3 prior chemotherapy regimens. Blood samples were analyzed at two time points: 3 weeks after treatment start (second dose) and 6 weeks after treatment start. Pretreatment blood TCR-seq was available for twenty-nine patients, at least one posttreatment blood collection was obtained for around 24 patients, and tumor TCR-seq was available for around 24 patients. Whole exome sequencing and RNA sequencing of pretreatment tumors were performed alongside TCR sequencing in the same patients. About 85% of the roughly 29 patients were males with bladder-origin urothelial cancer, and about 65% of the 29 reported a prior smoking history. Durable clinical benefit meant progression-free survival longer than 6 months, and TCR features were also tested against progression-free and overall survival.

The CDR1 and CDR2 encoded by the germline V gene (reference sequence) are MNHNY and SVGAGI. V is clipped by 0 bases and J by 3 bases, and the sequence between their germline boundaries is 6 bases long. From its cysteine to its phenylalanine, the CDR3 spans 13 amino acids. The only DNA kept is the CDR3, 39 bases in frame from the first base. The cohort included roughly 29 patients with locally advanced or metastatic urothelial carcinoma who were treated at Memorial Sloan Kettering on a trial protocol. Peripheral blood mononuclear cells were collected pretreatment and during treatment, with between 1 and 8 total time points obtained per patient. The Qiagen DNeasy Blood extraction kit was used to purify genomic DNA from total PBMCs and from tumor samples. PBMCs were collected pretreatment and during treatment, and were isolated and stored as previously described. About this clone itself: Its antigen remains undetermined. No base qualities exist here, and no much larger clone lies one base off it.

Each PCR received spiked-in synthetic TCR analog templates so that absolute template abundance could be estimated from read counts. TCRbeta CDR3 regions were amplified from genomic DNA with bias-controlled V and J gene primers using the immunoSEQ assay. Sequencing of rearranged TCRbeta segments was performed at approximately 20X coverage. As for the authors' bioinformatics: Clustering was used to correct sequencing errors, and CDR3s were annotated against IMGT so that V, D and J genes could be assigned. Downstream analyses used only productive TCRbeta rearrangements and left out out-of-frame or stop-codon sequences. Clonality was calculated as one minus the Shannon entropy normalized by the log of the number of unique productive sequences. Fisher's exact test with Benjamini-Hochberg correction, using a cutoff of adjusted p below 0.01, was how clones that differed between time points or between blood and tumor were identified. In TCRdb, the immuneACCESS table is reduced to in-frame sequences with V and J assigned. These tables do not hold every clone; where another copy was compared, an unresolved V gene accounts for under half, and the others remain unexplained. V, J and clone size derive from that table, while D and trimming were established from the DNA sequence. A total of approximately 51,000 clones appear in this sample, about 90% of them only once. The ten largest clones add up to roughly 17% of the sample.

What the work shows at the level of the full study, not this receptor alone: Among patients with durable benefit, tumor-associated TCR clones showed greater expansion in peripheral blood 3 weeks after treatment started (n ≈ 23, p = 0.022). A pretreatment peripheral blood TCR clonality below the median was linked to improved progression-free and overall survival. Because of the small sample size (n ≈ 27) and the many exploratory analyses performed, the results are intended to be regarded as hypothesis-generating.

In this chain, TRBV6-6 is recombined with TRBJ2-7, with the D gene too uncertain to name. Sequenced here: PBMCs, sampled around atezolizumab (anti-PD-L1) treatment. This clonotype originated in a man between 60 and 75 years old with urothelial cancer. The nucleotide sequence is TGTGCCAGCAGTTACTCCCCATTCTACGAGCAGTACTTC. Translated, it gives CASSYSPFYEQYF.